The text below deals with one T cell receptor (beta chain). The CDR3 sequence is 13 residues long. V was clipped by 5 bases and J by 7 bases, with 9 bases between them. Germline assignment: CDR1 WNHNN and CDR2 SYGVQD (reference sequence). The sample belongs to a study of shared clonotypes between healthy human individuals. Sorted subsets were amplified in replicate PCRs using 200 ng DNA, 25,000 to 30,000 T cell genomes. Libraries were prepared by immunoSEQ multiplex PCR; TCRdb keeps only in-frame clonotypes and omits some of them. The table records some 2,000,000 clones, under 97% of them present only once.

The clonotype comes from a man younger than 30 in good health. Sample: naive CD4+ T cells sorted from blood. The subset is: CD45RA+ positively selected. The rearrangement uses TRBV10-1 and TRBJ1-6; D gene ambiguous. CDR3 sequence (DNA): TGCGCCAGCAGTTTTAGCCTAAATTCACCCCTCCACTTT. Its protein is CASSFSLNSPLHF.